This T cell receptor beta chain appears in the sequencing data of a study of T cell repertoires in cytomegalovirus infection. The overall study: Well-studied HLA-B-restricted epitopes and recently identified HLA-C-restricted epitopes of CMV were both used in the study. Both CMV infection and a matching HLA type were indicated by public TCR beta signatures.

Via MiXCR, TCRdb re-called the reads, giving one row per CDR3 protein. The sample holds 650,000 to 850,000 distinct CDR3 sequences; 25% to 30% are singletons and the top ten take less than 15%. Details on this clonotype: Its antigen is not identified.

Study conclusions and caveats: Public TCR beta family frequency separated CMV-and-HLA carriers, including in an independent cohort. It was HLA-C-restricted CMV-specific TCR beta clonotypes that dominated the response ex vivo.

Trimming cost V 2 bases and J 10 bases, with 9 bases left between them. The CDR3 spans 13 residues. The source was cultured CD8+ T cells from PBMCs, collected from culture after CMV antigen stimulation. V usage is TRBV12-3 or TRBV12-4 and J usage is TRBJ1-6; no clear D gene. This TCR was recovered from a human donor in good health (CMV status not recorded). Some clones in this sample may be carry-over from other donors' samples. The CDR3 region is CASSLNLGSPLHF. For the CDR3, the DNA is TGTGCCAGCAGTTTAAACCTTGGGTCACCCCTCCACTTT.